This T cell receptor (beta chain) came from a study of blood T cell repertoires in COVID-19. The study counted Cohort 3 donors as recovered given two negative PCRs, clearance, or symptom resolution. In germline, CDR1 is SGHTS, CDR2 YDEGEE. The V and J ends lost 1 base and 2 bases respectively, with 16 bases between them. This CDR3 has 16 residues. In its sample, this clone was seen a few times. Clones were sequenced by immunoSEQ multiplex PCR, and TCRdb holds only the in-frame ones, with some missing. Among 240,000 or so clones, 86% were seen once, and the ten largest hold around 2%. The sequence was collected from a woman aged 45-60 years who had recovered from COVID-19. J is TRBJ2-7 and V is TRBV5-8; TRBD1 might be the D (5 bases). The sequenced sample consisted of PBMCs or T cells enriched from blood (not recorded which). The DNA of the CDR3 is TGTGCCAGCAGCTTGTTTTCCAGGGTTAAACCCTACGAGCAGTACTTC. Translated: CASSLFSRVKPYEQYF.